This TCR beta chain emerged from a study of shared clonotypes between healthy human individuals. For the study at large: For every donor, three CD4 naive, three CD4 memory, two CD8 naive and one CD8 memory plates were used.

Generated by immunoSEQ multiplex PCR, the TCRdb table keeps only in-frame clones and is missing some. Here the sample spans 2 million to 3 million clones, approximately 93% being singletons. Per germline, CDR1 LNHDA and CDR2 SQIVND (reference sequence). This CDR3 contains 12 residues. Trimming took off 4 bases at V and 5 bases at J, with 8 bases between the two ends. What was sequenced was naive CD4+ T cells from PBMCs. Subset noted: CD45RA+ positively selected. The V call is TRBV19, the J call TRBJ1-1, with unresolved D. This TCR was sampled from a man between 18 and 35 years old in good health. Some clones in this sample may be carry-over from other donors' samples. CDR3 sequence: CASSKWETEAFF. CDR3 coding DNA: TGTGCCAGTAGTAAGTGGGAGACTGAAGCTTTCTTT.